This is a list of T cell receptor beta chains from one sample in a study of vaccination and CD4 T cells after COVID-19. These receptors' antigens are unknown. TCRdb reprocessed the PCR reads via MiXCR and lists one record per CDR3 protein. Found here are about 20,000 distinct CDR3 sequences, roughly two fifths of them singletons; the top ten hold about 27%. The input for sequencing was CD4+ T cells from blood, cultured in vitro, taken before SARS-CoV-2 vaccination. The receptors originated from a human donor who received a COVID-19 vaccine. Each CDR3 is given without its conserved first and last residue.

v_call: TRBV6-1
j_call: TRBJ2-7
cdr3_aa: ASSLLATGQPYEQY

v_call: TRBV5-5
j_call: TRBJ1-4
cdr3_aa: ASSYGQARPELF

v_call: TRBV20-1
j_call: TRBJ1-1
cdr3_aa: SAIEEGWPSTEAF

v_call: TRBV20-1
j_call: TRBJ2-7
cdr3_aa: SARAASGGPAYEQY

v_call: TRBV7-6
j_call: TRBJ1-3
cdr3_aa: ASSSSTGVRSLY

v_call: TRBV10-1
j_call: TRBJ1-2
cdr3_aa: ASSHGSNYGYT

v_call: TRBV19
j_call: TRBJ1-2
cdr3_aa: ASLEGGLDYGYT

v_call: TRBV7-7
j_call: TRBJ2-1
cdr3_aa: ASSRGQNNEQF

v_call: TRBV6-1
j_call: TRBJ2-3
cdr3_aa: ASSASSGGLRDTQY

v_call: TRBV19
j_call: TRBJ2-2
cdr3_aa: ASSIAPRASTGELF

v_call: TRBV24-1
j_call: TRBJ2-3
cdr3_aa: ATGSQGATDTQY

v_call: TRBV7-2
j_call: TRBJ2-7
cdr3_aa: ASSPDGLAGTPYEQY

v_call: TRBV6-1
j_call: TRBJ2-2
cdr3_aa: ASRGGTGIQLTGELF

v_call: TRBV2
j_call: TRBJ2-2
cdr3_aa: TSSAVGGELF

v_call: TRBV2
j_call: TRBJ2-2
cdr3_aa: ARLVPNTGELF

v_call: TRBV12-5
j_call: TRBJ1-6
cdr3_aa: ASGPPGGANSPLH

v_call: TRBV5-1
j_call: TRBJ1-6
cdr3_aa: ASSFSRPIPPLH

v_call: TRBV5-1
j_call: TRBJ1-6
cdr3_aa: ASSLSNTSPLH

v_call: TRBV20-1
j_call: TRBJ2-2
cdr3_aa: SARGGGGNTGELF

v_call: TRBV5-6
j_call: TRBJ1-2
cdr3_aa: ASSTRPGQGGYGYT

v_call: TRBV6-1
j_call: TRBJ2-3
cdr3_aa: ASSDRVSDTQY

v_call: TRBV2
j_call: TRBJ1-2
cdr3_aa: ASSDHSGKSRGYT

v_call: TRBV10-1
j_call: TRBJ1-2
cdr3_aa: ASSETLNYGYT

v_call: TRBV20-1
j_call: TRBJ2-1
cdr3_aa: SASGGANNEQF

v_call: TRBV6-5
j_call: TRBJ1-2
cdr3_aa: ASSYTQGSGYT

v_call: TRBV24-1
j_call: TRBJ1-5
cdr3_aa: ATSGTGNQPQH

v_call: TRBV30
j_call: TRBJ2-7
cdr3_aa: AWSVSVAGGSYEQY

v_call: TRBV11-3
j_call: TRBJ1-1
cdr3_aa: ASSSRRQGTEAF

v_call: TRBV7-6
j_call: TRBJ2-4
cdr3_aa: ASSLGSGNQNIQY

v_call: TRBV11-2
j_call: TRBJ2-7
cdr3_aa: ASRAGASSSYEQY

v_call: TRBV6-1
j_call: TRBJ1-2
cdr3_aa: ASTGQGAYYSYT

v_call: TRBV20-1
j_call: TRBJ1-2
cdr3_aa: SAWAINYGYT

v_call: TRBV7-2
j_call: TRBJ1-2
cdr3_aa: ASSPRVDYGYT

v_call: TRBV24-1
j_call: TRBJ2-1
cdr3_aa: ATSLTGGVNNEQF

v_call: TRBV20-1
j_call: TRBJ2-5
cdr3_aa: SAYSGGFVETQY

v_call: TRBV7-6
j_call: TRBJ1-1
cdr3_aa: ASSARTGRTEAF

v_call: TRBV20-1
j_call: TRBJ2-7
cdr3_aa: SARGGSGGPYEQY

v_call: TRBV25-1
j_call: TRBJ1-2
cdr3_aa: ATTDRAISYT

v_call: TRBV30
j_call: TRBJ2-7
cdr3_aa: AWNRPEDSSYEQY

v_call: TRBV15
j_call: TRBJ1-2
cdr3_aa: ATSIGQGSAGYGYT

v_call: TRBV20-1
j_call: TRBJ2-7
cdr3_aa: SASGGYEQY

v_call: TRBV2
j_call: TRBJ1-2
cdr3_aa: ASMRREEGGNYGYT

v_call: TRBV15
j_call: TRBJ1-6
cdr3_aa: ATSRSTLLGSPLH

v_call: TRBV10-3
j_call: TRBJ2-3
cdr3_aa: AISEVPYSGTGKATQY

v_call: TRBV5-1
j_call: TRBJ1-2
cdr3_aa: ASSQTGSGPYGYT

v_call: TRBV7-6
j_call: TRBJ1-1
cdr3_aa: ASSPQGRNTEAF

v_call: TRBV7-2
j_call: TRBJ1-5
cdr3_aa: ASSSTVREDQPQH

v_call: TRBV20-1
j_call: TRBJ2-3
cdr3_aa: SAVGGTTDTQY

v_call: TRBV19
j_call: TRBJ2-7
cdr3_aa: ASSKQGAPHEQY

v_call: TRBV11-3
j_call: TRBJ2-3
cdr3_aa: ASSLGGWQRDTDTQY

v_call: TRBV30
j_call: TRBJ1-2
cdr3_aa: ACRDSSYGYT

v_call: TRBV20-1
j_call: TRBJ2-1
cdr3_aa: SAPLTGLAYNEQF

v_call: TRBV5-1
j_call: TRBJ2-3
cdr3_aa: ASKSGGGDTQY

v_call: TRBV7-2
j_call: TRBJ1-1
cdr3_aa: ASSLYVSFLTEAF